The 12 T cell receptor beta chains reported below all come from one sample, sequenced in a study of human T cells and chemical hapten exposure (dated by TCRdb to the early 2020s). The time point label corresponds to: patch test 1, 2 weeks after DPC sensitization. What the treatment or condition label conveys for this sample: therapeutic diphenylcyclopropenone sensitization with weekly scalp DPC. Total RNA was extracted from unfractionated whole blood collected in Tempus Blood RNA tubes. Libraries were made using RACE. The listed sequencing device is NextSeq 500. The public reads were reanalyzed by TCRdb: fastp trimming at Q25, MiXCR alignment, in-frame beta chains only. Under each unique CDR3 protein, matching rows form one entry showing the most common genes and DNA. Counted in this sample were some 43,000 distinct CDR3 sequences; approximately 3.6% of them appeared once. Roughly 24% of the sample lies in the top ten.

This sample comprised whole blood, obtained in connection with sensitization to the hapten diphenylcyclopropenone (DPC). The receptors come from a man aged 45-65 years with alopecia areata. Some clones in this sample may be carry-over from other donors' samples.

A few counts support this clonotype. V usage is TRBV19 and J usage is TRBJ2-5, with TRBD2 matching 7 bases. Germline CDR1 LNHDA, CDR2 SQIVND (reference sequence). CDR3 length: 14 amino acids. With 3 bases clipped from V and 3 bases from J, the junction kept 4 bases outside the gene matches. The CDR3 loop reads CASSMPAGEETQYF. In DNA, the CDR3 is TGTGCCAGTAGTATGCCGGCGGGAGAAGAGACCCAGTACTTC. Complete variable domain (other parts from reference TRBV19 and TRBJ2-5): DGGITQSPKYLFRKEGQNVTLSCEQNLNHDAMYWYRQDPGQGLRLIYYSQIVNDFQKGDIAEGYSVSREKKESFPLTVTSAQKNPTAFYLCASSMPAGEETQYFGPGTRLLVL.

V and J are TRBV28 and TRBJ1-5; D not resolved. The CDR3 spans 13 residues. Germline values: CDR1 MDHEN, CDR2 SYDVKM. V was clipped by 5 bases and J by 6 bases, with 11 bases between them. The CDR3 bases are TGTGCCAGCAGTCCGGACGGACCTCAGCCCCAGCATTTT. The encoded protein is CASSPDGPQPQHF.

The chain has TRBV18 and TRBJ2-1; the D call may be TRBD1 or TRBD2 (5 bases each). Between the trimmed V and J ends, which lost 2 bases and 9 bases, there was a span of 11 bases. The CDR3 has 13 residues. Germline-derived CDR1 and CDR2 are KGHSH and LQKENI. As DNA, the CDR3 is TGTGCCAGCTCACCAATGGGGGACGGTGAGCAGTTCTTC. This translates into CASSPMGDGEQFF.

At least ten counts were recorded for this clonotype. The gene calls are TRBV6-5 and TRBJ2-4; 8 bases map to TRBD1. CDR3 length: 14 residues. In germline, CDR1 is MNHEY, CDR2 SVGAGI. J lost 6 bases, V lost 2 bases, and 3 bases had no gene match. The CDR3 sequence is CASSYTGGRNIQYF. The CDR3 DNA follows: TGTGCCAGCAGTTACACAGGGGGTCGAAACATTCAGTACTTC.

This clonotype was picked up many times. This CDR3 is CASSQENRAQGNSPLHF. DNA for the CDR3: TGCGCCAGCAGCCAAGAAAACAGGGCCCAGGGGAATTCACCCCTCCACTTT. The rearrangement joins TRBV4-1 to TRBJ1-6, with D tentatively TRBD1 (6 bases). The ends were cut back, 0 bases at V and 7 bases at J, with 16 bases in the middle. Germline V gene data show CDR1 as MGHRA and CDR2 as YSYEKL. The CDR3 totals 17 residues.

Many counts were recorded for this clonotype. The CDR3 loop reads CASSQGLAAFYEQYF. The CDR3 coding sequence is TGTGCCAGCAGTCAGGGACTAGCGGCGTTCTACGAGCAGTACTTC. The chain combines TRBV5-5 with TRBJ2-7; TRBD2 matches 11 bases. Germline assignment: CDR1 SGHKS and CDR2 YYEKEE (reference sequence). Trimming removed 5 bases from V and 3 bases from J; junction bases left unmatched: 7. The CDR3 has 15 amino acids.

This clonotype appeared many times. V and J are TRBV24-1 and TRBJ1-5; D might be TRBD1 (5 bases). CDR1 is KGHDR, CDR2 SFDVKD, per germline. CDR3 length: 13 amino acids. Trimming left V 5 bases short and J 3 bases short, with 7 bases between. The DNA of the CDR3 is TGTGCCACCAGTGCAGGGACCAATCAGCCCCAGCATTTT. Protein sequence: CATSAGTNQPQHF.

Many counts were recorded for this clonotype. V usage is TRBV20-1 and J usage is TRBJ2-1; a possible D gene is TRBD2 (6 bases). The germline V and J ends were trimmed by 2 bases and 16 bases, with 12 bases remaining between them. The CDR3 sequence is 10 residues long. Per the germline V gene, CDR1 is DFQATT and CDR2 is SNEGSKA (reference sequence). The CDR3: CSARSGSVFF. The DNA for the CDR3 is TGCAGTGCTAGATCCGGGAGTGTCTTCTTC.

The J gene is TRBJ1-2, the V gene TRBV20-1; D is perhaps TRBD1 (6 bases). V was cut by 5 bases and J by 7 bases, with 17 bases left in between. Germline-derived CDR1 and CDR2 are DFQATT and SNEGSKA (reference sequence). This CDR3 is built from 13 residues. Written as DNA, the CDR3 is TGCAGTGCTTCGACCGGGACATCTCGTGGCTACACCTTC. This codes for CSASTGTSRGYTF.

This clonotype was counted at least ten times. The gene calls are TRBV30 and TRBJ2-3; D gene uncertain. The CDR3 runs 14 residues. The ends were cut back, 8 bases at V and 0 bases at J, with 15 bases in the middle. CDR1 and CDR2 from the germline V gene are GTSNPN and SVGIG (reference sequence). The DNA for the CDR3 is TGTGCCCGCCAGTCGGAATCTAGCACAGATACGCAGTATTTT. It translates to CARQSESSTDTQYF.

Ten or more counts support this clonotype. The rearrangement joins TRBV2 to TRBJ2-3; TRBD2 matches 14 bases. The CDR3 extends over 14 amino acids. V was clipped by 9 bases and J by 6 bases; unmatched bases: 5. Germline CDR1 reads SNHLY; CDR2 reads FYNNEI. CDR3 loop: CASRLAGGPDTQYF. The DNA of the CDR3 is TGTGCCAGTCGACTAGCGGGAGGGCCCGATACGCAGTATTTT.

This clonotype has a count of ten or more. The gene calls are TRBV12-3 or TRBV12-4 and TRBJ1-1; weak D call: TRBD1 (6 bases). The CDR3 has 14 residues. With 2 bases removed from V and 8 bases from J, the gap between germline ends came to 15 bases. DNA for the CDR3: TGTGCCAGCAGTTTAACGGGGGCCACGAGCGAAGCTTTCTTT. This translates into CASSLTGATSEAFF.